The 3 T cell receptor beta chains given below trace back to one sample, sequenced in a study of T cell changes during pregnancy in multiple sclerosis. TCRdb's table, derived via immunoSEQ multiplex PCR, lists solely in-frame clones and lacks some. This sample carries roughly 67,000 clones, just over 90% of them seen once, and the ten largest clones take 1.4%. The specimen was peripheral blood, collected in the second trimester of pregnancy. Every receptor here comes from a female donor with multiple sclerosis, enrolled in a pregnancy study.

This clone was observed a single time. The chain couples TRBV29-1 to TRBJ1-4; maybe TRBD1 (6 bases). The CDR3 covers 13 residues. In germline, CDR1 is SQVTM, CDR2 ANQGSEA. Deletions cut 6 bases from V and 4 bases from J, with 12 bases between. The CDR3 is CSVGTLDNEKLFF. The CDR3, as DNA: TGCAGCGTCGGGACACTAGATAATGAAAAACTGTTTTTT. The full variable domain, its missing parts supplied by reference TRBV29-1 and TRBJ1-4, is SAVISQKPSRDICQRGTSLTIQCQVDSQVTMMFWYRQQPGQSLTLIATANQGSEATYESGFVIDKFPISRPNLTFSTLTVSNMSPEDSSIYLCSVGTLDNEKLFFGSGTQLSVL.

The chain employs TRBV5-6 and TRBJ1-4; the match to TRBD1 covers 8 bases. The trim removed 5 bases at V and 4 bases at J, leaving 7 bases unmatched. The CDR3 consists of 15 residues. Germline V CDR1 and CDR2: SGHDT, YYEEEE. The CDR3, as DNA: TGTGCCAGCAGTTCCGGGACAGGAAATAATGAAAAACTGTTTTTT. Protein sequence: CASSSGTGNNEKLFF. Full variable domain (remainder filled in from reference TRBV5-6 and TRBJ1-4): DAGVTQSPTHLIKTRGQQVTLRCSPKSGHDTVSWYQQALGQGPQFIFQYYEEEERQRGNFPDRFSGHQFPNYSSELNVNALLLGDSALYLCASSSGTGNNEKLFFGSGTQLSVL.

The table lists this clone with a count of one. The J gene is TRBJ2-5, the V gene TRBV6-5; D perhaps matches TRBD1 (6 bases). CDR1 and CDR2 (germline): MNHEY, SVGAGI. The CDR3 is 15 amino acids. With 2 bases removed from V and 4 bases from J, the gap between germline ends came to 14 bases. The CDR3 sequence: CASSYNGQYRETQYF. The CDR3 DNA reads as TGTGCCAGCAGTTACAACGGACAGTACCGAGAGACCCAGTACTTC.